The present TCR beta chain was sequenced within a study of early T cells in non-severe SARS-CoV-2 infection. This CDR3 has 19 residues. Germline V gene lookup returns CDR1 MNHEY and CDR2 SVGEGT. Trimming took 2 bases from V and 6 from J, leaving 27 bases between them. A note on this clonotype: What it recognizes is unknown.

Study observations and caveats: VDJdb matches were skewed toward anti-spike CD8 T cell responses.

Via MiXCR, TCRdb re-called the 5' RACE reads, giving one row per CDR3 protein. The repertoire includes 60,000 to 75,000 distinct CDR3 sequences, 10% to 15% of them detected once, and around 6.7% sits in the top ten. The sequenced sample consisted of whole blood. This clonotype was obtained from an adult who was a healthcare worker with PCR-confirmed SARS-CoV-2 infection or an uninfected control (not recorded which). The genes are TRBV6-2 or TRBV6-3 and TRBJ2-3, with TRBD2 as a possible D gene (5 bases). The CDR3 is CASSYPPSTSFWSEDTQYF. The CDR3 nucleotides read TGTGCCAGCAGTTACCCTCCCAGTACTAGTTTTTGGTCCGAGGATACGCAGTATTTT.